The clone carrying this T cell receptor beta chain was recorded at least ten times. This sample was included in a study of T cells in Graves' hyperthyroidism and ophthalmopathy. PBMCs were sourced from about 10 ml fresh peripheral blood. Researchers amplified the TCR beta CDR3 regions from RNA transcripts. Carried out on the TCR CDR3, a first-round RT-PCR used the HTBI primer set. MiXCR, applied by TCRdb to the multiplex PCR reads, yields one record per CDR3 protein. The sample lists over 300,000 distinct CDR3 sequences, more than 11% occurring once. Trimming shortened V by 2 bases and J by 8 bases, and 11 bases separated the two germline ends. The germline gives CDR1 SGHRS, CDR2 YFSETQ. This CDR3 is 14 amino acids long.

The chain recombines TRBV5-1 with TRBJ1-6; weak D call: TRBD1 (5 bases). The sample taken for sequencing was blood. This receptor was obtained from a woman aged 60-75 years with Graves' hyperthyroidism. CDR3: CASSFEDRDSPLHF. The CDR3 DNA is TGCGCCAGCAGCTTCGAAGACAGAGATTCACCCCTCCACTTT.